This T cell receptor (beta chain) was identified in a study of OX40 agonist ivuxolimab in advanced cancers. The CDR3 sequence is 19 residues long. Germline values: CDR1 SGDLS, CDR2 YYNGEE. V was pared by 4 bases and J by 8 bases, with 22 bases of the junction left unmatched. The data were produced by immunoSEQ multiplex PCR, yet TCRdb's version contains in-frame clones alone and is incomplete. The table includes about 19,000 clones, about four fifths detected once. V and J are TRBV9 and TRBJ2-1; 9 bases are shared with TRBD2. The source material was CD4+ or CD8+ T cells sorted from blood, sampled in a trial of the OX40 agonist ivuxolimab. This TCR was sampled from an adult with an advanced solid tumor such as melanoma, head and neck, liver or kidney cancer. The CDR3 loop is CASSPNPIVVAGVSDEQFF. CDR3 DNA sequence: TGTGCCAGCAGCCCCAACCCAATCGTGGTAGCGGGAGTGTCGGATGAGCAGTTCTTC.